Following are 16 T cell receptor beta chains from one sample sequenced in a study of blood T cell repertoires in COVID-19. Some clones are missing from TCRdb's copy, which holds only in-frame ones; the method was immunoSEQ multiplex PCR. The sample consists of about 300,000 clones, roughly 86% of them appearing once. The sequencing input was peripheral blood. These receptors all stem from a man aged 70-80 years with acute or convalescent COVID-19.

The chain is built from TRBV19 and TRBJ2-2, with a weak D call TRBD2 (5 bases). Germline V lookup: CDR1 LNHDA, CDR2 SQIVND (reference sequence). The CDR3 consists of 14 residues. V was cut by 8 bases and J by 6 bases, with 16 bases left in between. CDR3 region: CASVEKRAPGELFF. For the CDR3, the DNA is TGTGCCAGTGTCGAGAAGAGGGCACCCGGGGAGCTGTTTTTT.

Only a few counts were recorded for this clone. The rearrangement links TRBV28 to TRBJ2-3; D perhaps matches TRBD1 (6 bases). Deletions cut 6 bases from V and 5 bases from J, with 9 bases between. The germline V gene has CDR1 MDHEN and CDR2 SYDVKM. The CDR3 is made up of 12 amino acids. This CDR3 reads CASSRRGDTQYF. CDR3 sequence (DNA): TGTGCCAGCAGCCGCAGGGGAGATACGCAGTATTTT.

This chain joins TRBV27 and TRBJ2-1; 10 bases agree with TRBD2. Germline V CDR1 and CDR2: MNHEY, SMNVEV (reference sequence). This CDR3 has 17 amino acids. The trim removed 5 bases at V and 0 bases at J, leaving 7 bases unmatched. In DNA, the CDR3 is TGTGCCAGCAGTACCGGACTAGCGGAAAGCTCCTACAATGAGCAGTTCTTC. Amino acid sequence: CASSTGLAESSYNEQFF.

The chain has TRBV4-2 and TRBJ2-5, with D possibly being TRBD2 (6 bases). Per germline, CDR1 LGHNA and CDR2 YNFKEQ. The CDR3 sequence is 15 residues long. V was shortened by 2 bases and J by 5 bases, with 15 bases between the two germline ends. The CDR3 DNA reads TGTGCCAGCAGCCAATTCATGGGGGGTGGGGAGACCCAGTACTTC. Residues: CASSQFMGGGETQYF.

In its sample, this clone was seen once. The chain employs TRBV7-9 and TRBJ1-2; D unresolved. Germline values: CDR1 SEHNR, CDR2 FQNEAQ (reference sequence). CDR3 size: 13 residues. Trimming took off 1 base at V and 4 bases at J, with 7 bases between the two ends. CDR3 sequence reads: CASSLVSFYGYTF. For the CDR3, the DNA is TGTGCCAGCAGCTTAGTTTCCTTCTATGGCTACACCTTC.

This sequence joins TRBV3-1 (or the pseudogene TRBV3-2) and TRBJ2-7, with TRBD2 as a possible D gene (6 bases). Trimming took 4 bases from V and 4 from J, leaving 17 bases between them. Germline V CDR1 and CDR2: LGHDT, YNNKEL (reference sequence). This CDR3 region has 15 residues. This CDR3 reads CASSLGGGSGYEQYF. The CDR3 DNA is TGTGCCAGCAGCCTTGGGGGTGGTAGCGGATACGAGCAGTACTTC.

The CDR3, as DNA: TGTGCCAGCAGTTTTCTGAGGGGGCGCGGGTCCTACAATGAGCAGTTCTTC. Its translation is CASSFLRGRGSYNEQFF. The chain combines TRBV28 with TRBJ2-1; 7 bases agree with TRBD1. CDR3 length: 17 amino acids. J gave up 1 base and V 3 bases, and 9 bases lay outside the gene matches. Germline assignment: CDR1 MDHEN and CDR2 SYDVKM.

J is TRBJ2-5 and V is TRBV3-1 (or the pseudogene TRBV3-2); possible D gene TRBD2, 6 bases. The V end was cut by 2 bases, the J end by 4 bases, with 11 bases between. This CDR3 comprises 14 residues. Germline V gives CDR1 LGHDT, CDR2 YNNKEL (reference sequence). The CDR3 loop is CASSQMAGSETQYF. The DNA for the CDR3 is TGTGCCAGCAGCCAAATGGCGGGATCAGAGACCCAGTACTTC.

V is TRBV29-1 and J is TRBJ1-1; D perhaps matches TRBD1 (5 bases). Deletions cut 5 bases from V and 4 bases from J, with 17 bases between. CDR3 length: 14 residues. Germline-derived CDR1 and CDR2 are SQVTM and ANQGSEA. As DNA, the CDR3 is TGCAGCGTTTGGTGGCGGGGCGAGGGCACTGAAGCTTTCTTT. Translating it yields CSVWWRGEGTEAFF.

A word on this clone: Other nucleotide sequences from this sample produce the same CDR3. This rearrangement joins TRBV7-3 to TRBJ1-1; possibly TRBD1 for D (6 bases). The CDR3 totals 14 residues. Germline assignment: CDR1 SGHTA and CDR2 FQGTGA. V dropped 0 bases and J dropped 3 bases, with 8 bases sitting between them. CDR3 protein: CASSLTGGDTEAFF. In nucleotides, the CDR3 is TGTGCCAGCAGCTTAACAGGGGGGGACACTGAAGCTTTCTTT.

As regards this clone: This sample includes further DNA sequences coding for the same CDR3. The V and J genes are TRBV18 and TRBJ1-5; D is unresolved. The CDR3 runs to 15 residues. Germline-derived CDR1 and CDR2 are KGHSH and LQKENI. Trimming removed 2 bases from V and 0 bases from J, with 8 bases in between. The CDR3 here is CASSPGQNSNQPQHF. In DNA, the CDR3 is TGTGCCAGCTCACCAGGCCAAAATAGCAATCAGCCCCAGCATTTT.

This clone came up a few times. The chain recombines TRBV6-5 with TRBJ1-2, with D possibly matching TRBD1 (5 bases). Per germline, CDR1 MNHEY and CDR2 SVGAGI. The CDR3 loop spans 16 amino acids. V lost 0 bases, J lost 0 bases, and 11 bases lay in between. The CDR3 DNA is TGTGCCAGCAGTTACTCTTCATGGGGCCCTAACTATGGCTACACCTTC. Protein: CASSYSSWGPNYGYTF.

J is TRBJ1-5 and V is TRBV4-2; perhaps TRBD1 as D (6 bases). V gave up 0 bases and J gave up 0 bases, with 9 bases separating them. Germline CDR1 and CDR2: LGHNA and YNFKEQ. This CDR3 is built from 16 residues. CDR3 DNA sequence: TGTGCCAGCAGCCAAGAACAGGGAAATAGCAATCAGCCCCAGCATTTT. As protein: CASSQEQGNSNQPQHF.

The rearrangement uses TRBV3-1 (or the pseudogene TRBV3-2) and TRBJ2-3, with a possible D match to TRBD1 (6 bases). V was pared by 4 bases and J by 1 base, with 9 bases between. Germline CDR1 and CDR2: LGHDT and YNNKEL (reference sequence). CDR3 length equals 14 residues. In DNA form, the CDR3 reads TGTGCCAGCAGCCCGGACAGCGGCACAGATACGCAGTATTTT. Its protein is CASSPDSGTDTQYF.

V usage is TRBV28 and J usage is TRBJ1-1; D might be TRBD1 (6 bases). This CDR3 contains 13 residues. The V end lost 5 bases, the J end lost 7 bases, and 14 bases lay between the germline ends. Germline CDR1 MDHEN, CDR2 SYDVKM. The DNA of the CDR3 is TGTGCCAGCAGTAAAGACAGGATCGGTGAAGCTTTCTTT. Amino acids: CASSKDRIGEAFF.

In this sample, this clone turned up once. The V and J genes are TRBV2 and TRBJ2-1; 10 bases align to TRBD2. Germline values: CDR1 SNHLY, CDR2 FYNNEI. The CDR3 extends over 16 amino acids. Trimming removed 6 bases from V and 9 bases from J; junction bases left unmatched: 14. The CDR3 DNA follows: TGTGCCAGCAGCCGGGGTAATCTAGCGGGAGTAGTTGAGCAGTTCTTC. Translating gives CASSRGNLAGVVEQFF.